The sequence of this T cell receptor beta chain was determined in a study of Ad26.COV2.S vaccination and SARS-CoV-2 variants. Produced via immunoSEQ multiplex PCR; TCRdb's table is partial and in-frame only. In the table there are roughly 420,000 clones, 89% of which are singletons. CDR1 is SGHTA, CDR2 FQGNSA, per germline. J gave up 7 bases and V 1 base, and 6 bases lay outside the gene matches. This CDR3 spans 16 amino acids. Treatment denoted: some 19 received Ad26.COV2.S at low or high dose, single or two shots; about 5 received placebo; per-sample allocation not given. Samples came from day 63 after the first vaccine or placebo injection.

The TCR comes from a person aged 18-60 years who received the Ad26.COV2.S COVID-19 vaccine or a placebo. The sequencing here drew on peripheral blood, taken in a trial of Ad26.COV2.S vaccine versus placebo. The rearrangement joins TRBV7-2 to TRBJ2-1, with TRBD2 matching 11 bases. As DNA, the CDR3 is TGTGCCAGCAGCTTAGTAAGACTAGCGGGATGGAATGAGCAGTTCTTC. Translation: CASSLVRLAGWNEQFF. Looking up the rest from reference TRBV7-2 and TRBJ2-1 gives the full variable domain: GAGVSQSPSNKVTEKGKDVELRCDPISGHTALYWYRQSLGQGLEFLIYFQGNSAPDKSGLPSDRFSAERTGGSVSTLTIQRTQQEDSAVYLCASSLVRLAGWNEQFFGPGTRLTVL.